This T cell receptor (beta chain) was recovered during a study of blood T cells in healthy people across ages. Then a second PCR, running roughly 6 to 12 cycles, was carried out with a sample-barcoded 5' primer and a J-beta primer mix. Each CDR3 protein is one row after TCRdb ran MiXCR on the 5' RACE reads. This table has fewer than 800,000 distinct CDR3 sequences, roughly 21% appearing once. The CDR3 spans 13 residues. Looked up from germline, CDR1 is DFQATT and CDR2 is SNEGSKA (reference sequence). The V segment lost 6 bases and the J segment 3 bases; nucleotides outside the gene matches: 8. Sequencing input: blood. The sequence was obtained from a man between 65 and 85 years old in good health. The rearrangement links TRBV20-1 to TRBJ2-7, with 7 bases matching TRBD2. This chain's CDR3 is CSARRDYNYEQYF. The CDR3 DNA sequence: TGCAGTGCCCGTCGGGACTATAACTACGAGCAGTACTTC.